Given below is one T cell receptor beta chain in context. These data originate in a study of blood T cell repertoires in COVID-19. Study context: Acute and convalescent COVID-19 specimens originated in the United States, Italy and Spain.

The data were produced by immunoSEQ multiplex PCR, yet TCRdb's version contains in-frame clones alone and is incomplete. The sample lists some 410,000 clones, around nine tenths occurring once. The V segment lost 4 bases and the J segment 5 bases; nucleotides outside the gene matches: 9. The CDR3 length is 15 residues. CDR1 and CDR2 from the germline V gene are MNHEY and SMNVEV (reference sequence). Participants, about 18 to 100 years old, spanned under 25 US areas. The source is a woman in her thirties with acute COVID-19. The sample was PBMCs or T cells enriched from blood (not recorded which). This chain uses TRBV27 with TRBJ1-2; 8 bases agree with TRBD1. CDR3 sequence reads: CASSSQRTGKYGYTF. Here the CDR3 DNA reads TGTGCCAGCAGTTCACAAAGGACAGGGAAATATGGCTACACCTTC.